This entry is about one T cell receptor beta chain. Its antigen specificity is not known. No much larger clone is present one base from it, and per-base qualities are unavailable. The data are from a study of blood T cell repertoires in COVID-19 (TCRdb year 2020). Notes on the research overall: The collaborator samples originated in the United States, Italy and Spain and spanned the acute and convalescent phases of COVID-19. The prospective study material was composed of cDNA or gDNA derived from T cells, B-cell-depleted T cells, or PBMCs. Subjects who had been exposed to COVID-19, were actively infected with it, or had recovered from it provided the deeply sampled blood TCRbeta repertoires that made up the dataset. The repertoires were released in a freely available public database meant as a resource for research on the immune response to SARS-CoV-2. Samples were obtained from the ongoing ImmuneRACE study (first 160 participants) and from some 1,300 subjects provided by 6 global collaborators. Sample metadata almost always included a de-identified subject ID, COVID-19 status, age in years and sex. Where HLA class I and class II types were available, the types were taken from metadata supplied by the sample provider, not from assay-based typing.

Whole blood was collected in K2EDTA tubes by collaborating institutions according to the institutions' own protocols. For TCRbeta analysis, collaborator samples were shipped as frozen whole blood, as isolated PBMCs, or as DNA extracted from either sample type. Broader findings and caveats from the paper: The quantity of clinical and demographic metadata differed by source and by participant and was supplied without curation.

Sequences SEHNR (CDR1) and FQNEAQ (CDR2) are obtained from the germline V gene (reference sequence). Including cysteine and phenylalanine, the CDR3 has 16 amino acids. Kept here is only the CDR3 DNA, which spans 48 bases and is read in frame from base 1. Relative to germline, V is 1 base shorter and J is 3 bases shorter, with 15 bases between their ends. TCRbeta CDR3 regions were amplified from genomic DNA by means of the immunoSEQ Assay, a bias-controlled multiplex PCR. In the paper's pipeline: The number of nucleated cells in each sample was estimated by amplification of reference gene primers within the assay. To quantify the absolute abundance of each unique TCRbeta CDR3 rearrangement, sequence reads were collapsed and filtered. For each sample, productive Simpson clonality was calculated as the square root of Simpson's diversity index over productive rearrangements. TCRdb provides this immuneACCESS table in a form limited to in-frame rearrangements. Some clones are lacking; in checked studies, under half of them reflect an unresolved V gene, and why the rest are absent is not known. For V, J and clone size, that table is used; D and trimming come from the DNA. Counted in this sample were about 120,000 clones; nearly 70% of them appeared once. 1.5% to 2% of the sample is taken by the ten largest.

Sequences were obtained from peripheral blood. This TCR derives from a woman between 65 and 79 years old with acute or convalescent COVID-19. Recombination connected TRBV7-9 to TRBJ2-5; the D gene is not confidently resolved. At the DNA level, the sequence is TGTGCCAGCAGCTTAGGGAATTCTCCTCGGGAAGAGACCCAGTACTTC. The resulting protein is CASSLGNSPREETQYF.